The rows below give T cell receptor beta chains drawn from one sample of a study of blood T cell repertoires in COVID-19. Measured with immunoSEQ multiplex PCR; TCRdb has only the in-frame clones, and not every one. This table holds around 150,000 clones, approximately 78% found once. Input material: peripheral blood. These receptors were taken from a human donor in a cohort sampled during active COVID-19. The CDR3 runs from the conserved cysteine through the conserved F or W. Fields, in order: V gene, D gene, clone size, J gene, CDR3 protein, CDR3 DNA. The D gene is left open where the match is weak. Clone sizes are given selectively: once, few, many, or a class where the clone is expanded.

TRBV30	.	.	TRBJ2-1	CAWSADSNSYNEQFF	TGTGCCTGGAGCGCCGACAGTAACTCCTACAATGAGCAGTTCTTC
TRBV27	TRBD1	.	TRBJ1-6	CASSTFFQGADSPLHF	TGTGCCAGCAGTACTTTTTTCCAGGGGGCTGATTCACCCCTCCACTTT
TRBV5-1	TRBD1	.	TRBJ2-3	CASSLRSGGVTDTQYF	TGCGCCAGCAGCTTGAGGTCAGGGGGTGTAACAGATACGCAGTATTTT
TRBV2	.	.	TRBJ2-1	CASRTDDRNEQFF	TGTGCCAGCAGGACAGACGATAGAAATGAGCAGTTCTTC
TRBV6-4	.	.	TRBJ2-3	CASSRTETDTQYF	TGTGCCAGCAGCCGGACTGAAACGGATACGCAGTATTTT
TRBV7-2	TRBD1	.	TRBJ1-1	CASRLRTGMNTEAFF	TGTGCCAGCAGACTAAGGACAGGCATGAACACTGAAGCTTTCTTT
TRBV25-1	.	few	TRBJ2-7	CANGMGHRFNEQYF	TGTGCCAATGGGATGGGACACCGTTTCAACGAGCAGTACTTC
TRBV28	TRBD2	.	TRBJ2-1	CASSGTSGGSSYNEQFF	TGTGCCAGCAGTGGGACTAGCGGGGGTAGCTCCTACAATGAGCAGTTCTTC
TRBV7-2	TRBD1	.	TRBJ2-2	CASSPRQGGTGELFF	TGTGCCAGCAGCCCACGACAGGGGGGGACCGGGGAGCTGTTTTTT
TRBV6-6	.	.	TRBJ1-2	CASSYPDSPSNYGYTF	TGTGCCAGCAGTTACCCCGACAGTCCCTCTAACTATGGCTACACCTTC
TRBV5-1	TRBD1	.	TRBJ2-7	CASSPYQGAPGEQYF	TGCGCCAGCAGCCCCTATCAGGGGGCCCCCGGCGAGCAGTACTTC
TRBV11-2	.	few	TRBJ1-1	CASSRTSQNTEAFF	TGTGCCAGCAGCCGGACATCGCAGAACACTGAAGCTTTCTTT
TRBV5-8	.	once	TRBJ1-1	CASIPRDILTEAFF	TGTGCCAGCATCCCCAGGGACATCCTCACTGAAGCTTTCTTT
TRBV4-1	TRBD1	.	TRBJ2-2	CASRDRGLTGELFF	TGCGCCAGCAGGGACAGGGGGCTCACCGGGGAGCTGTTTTTT
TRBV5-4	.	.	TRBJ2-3	CASREAGEDTQYF	TGTGCCAGCAGGGAGGCCGGGGAAGATACGCAGTATTTT
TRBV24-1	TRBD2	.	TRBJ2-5	CATSDPRTSGETQYF	TGTGCCACCAGTGACCCCCGGACTAGCGGAGAGACCCAGTACTTC
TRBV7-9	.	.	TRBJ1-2	CASSSTGGPVGGYTF	TGTGCCAGCAGCTCCACCGGAGGGCCCGTCGGGGGCTACACCTTC
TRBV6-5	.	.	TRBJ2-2	CASSDWTELFF	TGTGCCAGCAGCGACTGGACAGAGCTGTTTTTT
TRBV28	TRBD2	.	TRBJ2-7	CASSSYGGGLHYEQYF	TGTGCCAGCAGTTCGTACGGGGGGGGGCTCCACTACGAGCAGTACTTC
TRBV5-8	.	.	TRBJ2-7	CASLLLYEQYF	TGTGCCAGCCTGCTACTCTACGAGCAGTACTTC
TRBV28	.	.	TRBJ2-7	CASSPGLPQGHYEQYF	TGTGCCAGCAGCCCGGGACTTCCTCAGGGCCACTACGAGCAGTACTTC
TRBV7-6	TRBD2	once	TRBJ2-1	CASSSLAGGPGNEQFF	TGTGCCAGCAGCTCGTTAGCGGGAGGGCCGGGAAATGAGCAGTTCTTC